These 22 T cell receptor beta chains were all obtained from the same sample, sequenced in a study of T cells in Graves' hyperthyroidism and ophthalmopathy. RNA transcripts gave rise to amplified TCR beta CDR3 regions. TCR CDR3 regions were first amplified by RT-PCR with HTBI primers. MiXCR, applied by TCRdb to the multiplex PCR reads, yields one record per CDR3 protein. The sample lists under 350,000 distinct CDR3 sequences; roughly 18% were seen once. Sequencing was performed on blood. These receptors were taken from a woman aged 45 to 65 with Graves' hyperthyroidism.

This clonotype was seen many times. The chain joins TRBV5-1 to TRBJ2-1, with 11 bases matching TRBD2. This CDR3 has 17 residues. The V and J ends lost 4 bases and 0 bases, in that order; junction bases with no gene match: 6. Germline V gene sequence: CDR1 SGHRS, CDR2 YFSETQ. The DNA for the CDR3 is TGCGCCAGCAGCCCACTAGCGGGGGTCCTCTCCTACAATGAGCAGTTCTTC. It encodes CASSPLAGVLSYNEQFF. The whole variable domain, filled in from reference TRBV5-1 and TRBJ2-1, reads KAGVTQTPRYLIKTRGQQVTLSCSPISGHRSVSWYQQTPGQGLQFLFEYFSETQRNKGNFPGRFSGRQFSNSRSEMNVSTLELGDSALYLCASSPLAGVLSYNEQFFGPGTRLTVL.

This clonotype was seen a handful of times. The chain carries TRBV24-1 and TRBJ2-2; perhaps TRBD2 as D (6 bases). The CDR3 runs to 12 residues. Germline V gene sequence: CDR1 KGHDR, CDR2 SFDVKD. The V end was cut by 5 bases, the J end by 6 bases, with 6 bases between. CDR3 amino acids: CATSGGAGELFF. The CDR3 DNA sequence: TGTGCCACCAGTGGCGGGGCCGGGGAGCTGTTTTTT.

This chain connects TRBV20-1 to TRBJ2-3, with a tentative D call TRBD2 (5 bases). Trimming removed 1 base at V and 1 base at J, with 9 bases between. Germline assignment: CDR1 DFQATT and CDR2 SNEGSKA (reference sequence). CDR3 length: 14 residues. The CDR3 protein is CSARGLYRTDTQYF. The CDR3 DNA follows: TGCAGTGCTAGAGGACTATACCGCACAGATACGCAGTATTTT.

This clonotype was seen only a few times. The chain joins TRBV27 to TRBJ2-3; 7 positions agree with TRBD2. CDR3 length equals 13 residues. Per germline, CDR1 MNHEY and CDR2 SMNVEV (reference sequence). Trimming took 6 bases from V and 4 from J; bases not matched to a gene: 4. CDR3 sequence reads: CASSRTRADTQYF. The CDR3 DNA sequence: TGTGCCAGCAGCCGGACTAGGGCAGATACGCAGTATTTT.

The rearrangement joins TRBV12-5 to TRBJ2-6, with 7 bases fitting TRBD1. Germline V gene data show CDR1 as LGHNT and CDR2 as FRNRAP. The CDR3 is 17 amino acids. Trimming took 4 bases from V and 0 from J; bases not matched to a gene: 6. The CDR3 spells CASGWDSGVSGANVLTF. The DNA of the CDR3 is TGTGCTAGTGGTTGGGACAGTGGAGTCTCTGGGGCCAACGTCCTGACTTTC.

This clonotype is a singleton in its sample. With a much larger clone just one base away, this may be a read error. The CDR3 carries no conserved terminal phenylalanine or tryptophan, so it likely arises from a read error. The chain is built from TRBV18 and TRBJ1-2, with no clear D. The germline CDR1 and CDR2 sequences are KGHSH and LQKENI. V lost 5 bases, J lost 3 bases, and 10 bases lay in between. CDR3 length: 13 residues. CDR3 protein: CASSKYRDYGYTL. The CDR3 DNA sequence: TGTGCCAGCTCAAAATACCGCGACTATGGCTACACCCTC.

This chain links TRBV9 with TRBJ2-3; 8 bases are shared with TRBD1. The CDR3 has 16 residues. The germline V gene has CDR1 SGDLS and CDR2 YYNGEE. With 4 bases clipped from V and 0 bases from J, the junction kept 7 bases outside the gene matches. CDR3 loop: CASSLGQGTSTDTQYF. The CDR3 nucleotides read TGTGCCAGCAGCTTAGGACAGGGAACTAGCACAGATACGCAGTATTTT. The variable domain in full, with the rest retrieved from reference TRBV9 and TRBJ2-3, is DSGVTQTPKHLITATGQRVTLRCSPRSGDLSVYWYQQSLDQGLQFLIQYYNGEERAKGNILERFSAQQFPDLHSELNLSSLELGDSALYFCASSLGQGTSTDTQYFGPGTRLTVL.

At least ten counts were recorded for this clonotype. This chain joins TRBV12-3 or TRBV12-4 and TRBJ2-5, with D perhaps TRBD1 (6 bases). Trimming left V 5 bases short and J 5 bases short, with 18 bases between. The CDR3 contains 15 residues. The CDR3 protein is CASSNRDHIGETQYF. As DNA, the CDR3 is TGTGCCAGCAGTAACAGGGACCACATCGGGGAGACCCAGTACTTC.

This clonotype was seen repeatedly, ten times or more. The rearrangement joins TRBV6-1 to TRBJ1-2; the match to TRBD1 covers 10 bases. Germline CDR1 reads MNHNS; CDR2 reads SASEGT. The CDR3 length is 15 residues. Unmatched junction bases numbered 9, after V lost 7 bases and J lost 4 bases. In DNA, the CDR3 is TGTGCCAGCACCGAGGGGACAGGGGTTCCCTATGGCTACACCTTC. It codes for CASTEGTGVPYGYTF.

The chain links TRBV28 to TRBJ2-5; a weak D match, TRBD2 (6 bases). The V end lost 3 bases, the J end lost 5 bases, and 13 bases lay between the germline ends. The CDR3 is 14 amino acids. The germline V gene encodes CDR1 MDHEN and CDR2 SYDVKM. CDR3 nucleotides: TGTGCCAGCAGTTTGATATCGGAGGGGGAGACCCAGTACTTC. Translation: CASSLISEGETQYF. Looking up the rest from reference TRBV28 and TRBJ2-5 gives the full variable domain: DVKVTQSSRYLVKRTGEKVFLECVQDMDHENMFWYRQDPGLGLRLIYFSYDVKMKEKGDIPEGYSVSREKKERFSLILESASTNQTSMYLCASSLISEGETQYFGPGTRLLVL.

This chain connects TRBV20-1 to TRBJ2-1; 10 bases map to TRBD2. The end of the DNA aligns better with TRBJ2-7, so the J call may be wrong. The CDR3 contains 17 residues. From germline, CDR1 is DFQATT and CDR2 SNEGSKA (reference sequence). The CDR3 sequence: CSARTLPGLAVYNEQYF. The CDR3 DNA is TGCAGTGCTAGGACCCTGCCAGGACTAGCGGTCTACAATGAGCAGTACTTC.

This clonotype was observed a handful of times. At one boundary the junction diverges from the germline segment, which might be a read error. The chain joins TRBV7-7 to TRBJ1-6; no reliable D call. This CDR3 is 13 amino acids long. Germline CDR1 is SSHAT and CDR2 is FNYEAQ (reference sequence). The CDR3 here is CASSSDLGSPLHF. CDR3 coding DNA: TGTGCTAGCAGCTCGGATCTGGGTTCACCCCTCCACTTT.

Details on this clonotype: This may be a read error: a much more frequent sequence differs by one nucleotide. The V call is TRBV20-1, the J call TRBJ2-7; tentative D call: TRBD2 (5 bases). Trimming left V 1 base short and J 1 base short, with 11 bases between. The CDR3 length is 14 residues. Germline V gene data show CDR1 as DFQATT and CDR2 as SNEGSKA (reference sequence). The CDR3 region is CSARGFRGSYEQYF. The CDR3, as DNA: TGCAGTGCTAGAGGTTTTCGGGGTTCCTACGAGCAGTACTTC.

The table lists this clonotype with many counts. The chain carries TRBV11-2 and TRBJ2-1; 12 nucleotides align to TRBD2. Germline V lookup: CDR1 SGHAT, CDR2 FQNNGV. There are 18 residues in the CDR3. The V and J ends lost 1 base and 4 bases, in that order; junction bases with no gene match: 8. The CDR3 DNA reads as TGTGCCAGCAGCTTAGGTTCCGGACTAGCGGGGAGGTACAATGAGCAGTTCTTC. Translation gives CASSLGSGLAGRYNEQFF.

The CDR3 here is CASSSWGDGTDTQYF. In nucleotides, the CDR3 is TGCGCCAGCAGCTCGTGGGGGGACGGCACAGATACGCAGTATTTT. The chain is built from TRBV5-1 and TRBJ2-3; D may be TRBD2 (6 bases). This CDR3 has 15 residues. Germline V gene data show CDR1 as SGHRS and CDR2 as YFSETQ. Trimming removed 3 bases at V and 1 base at J, with 12 bases between.

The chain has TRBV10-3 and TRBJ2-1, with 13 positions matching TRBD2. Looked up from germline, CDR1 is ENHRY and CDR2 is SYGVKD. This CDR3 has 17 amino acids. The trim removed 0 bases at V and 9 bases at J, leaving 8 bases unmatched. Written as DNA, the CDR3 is TGTGCCATCAGTGAGTCGCCGCCCGGGACTAGCGGGGTTGAGCAGTTCTTC. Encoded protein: CAISESPPGTSGVEQFF.

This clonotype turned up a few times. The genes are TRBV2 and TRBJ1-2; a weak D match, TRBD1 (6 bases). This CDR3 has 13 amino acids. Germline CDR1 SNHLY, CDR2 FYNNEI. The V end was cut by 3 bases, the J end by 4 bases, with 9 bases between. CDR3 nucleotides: TGTGCCAGCAGTGAGACAGGAGGCTATGGCTACACCTTC. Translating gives CASSETGGYGYTF.

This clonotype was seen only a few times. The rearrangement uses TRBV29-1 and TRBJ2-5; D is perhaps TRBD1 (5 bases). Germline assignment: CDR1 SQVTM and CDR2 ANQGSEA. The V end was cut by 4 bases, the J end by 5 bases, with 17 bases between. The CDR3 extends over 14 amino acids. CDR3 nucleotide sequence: TGCAGCGTTGTGCCTTATTCCTGGGGCGAGACCCAGTACTTC. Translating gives CSVVPYSWGETQYF.

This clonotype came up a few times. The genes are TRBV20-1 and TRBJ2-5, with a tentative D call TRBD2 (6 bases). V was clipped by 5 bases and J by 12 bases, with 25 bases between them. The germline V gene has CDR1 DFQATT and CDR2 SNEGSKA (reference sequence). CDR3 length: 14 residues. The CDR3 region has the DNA TGCAGTGCTGCGGGACTCTCCTCCCTCCCTCCCGAGTACTTC. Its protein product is CSAAGLSSLPPEYF.

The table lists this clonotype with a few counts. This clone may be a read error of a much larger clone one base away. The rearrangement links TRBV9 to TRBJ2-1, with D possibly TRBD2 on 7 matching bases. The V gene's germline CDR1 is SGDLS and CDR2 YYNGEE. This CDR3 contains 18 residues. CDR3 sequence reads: CAGSVVGGGAGRNNEQFF. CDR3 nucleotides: TGTGCCGGCAGCGTAGTAGGAGGGGGAGCGGGGAGGAACAATGAGCAGTTCTTC. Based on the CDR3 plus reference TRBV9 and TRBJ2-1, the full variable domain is DSGVTQTPKHLITATGQRVTLRCSPRSGDLSVYWYQQSLDQGLQFLIQYYNGEERAKGNILERFSAQQFPDLHSELNLSSLELGDSALYFCAGSVVGGGAGRNNEQFFGPGTRLTVL.

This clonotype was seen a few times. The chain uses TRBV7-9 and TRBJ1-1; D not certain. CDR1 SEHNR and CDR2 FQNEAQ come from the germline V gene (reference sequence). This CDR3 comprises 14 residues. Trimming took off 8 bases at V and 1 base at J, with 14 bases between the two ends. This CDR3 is CASLRPDGNTEAFF. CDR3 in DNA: TGTGCCAGCCTTAGACCCGACGGGAACACTGAAGCTTTCTTT.

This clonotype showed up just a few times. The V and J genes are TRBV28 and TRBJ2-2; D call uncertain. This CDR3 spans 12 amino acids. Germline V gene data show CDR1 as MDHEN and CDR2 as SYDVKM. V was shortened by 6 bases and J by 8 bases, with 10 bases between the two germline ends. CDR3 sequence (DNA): TGTGCCAGCAGACTATCTGGAGGGGAGCTGTTTTTT. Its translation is CASRLSGGELFF. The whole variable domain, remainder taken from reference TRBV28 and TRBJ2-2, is DVKVTQSSRYLVKRTGEKVFLECVQDMDHENMFWYRQDPGLGLRLIYFSYDVKMKEKGDIPEGYSVSREKKERFSLILESASTNQTSMYLCASRLSGGELFFGEGSRLTVL.